These 20 T cell receptor beta chains originate from one sample sequenced in a study of shared clonotypes between healthy human individuals. Measured with immunoSEQ multiplex PCR; TCRdb has only the in-frame clones, and not every one. The sample lists about 2.5 million clones; around 90% were seen once. Material for sequencing was naive CD4+ T cells from PBMCs. Subset given: CD45RA+ positively selected. The receptors shown here come from a man aged 18 to 29 in good health. Some clones in this sample may be carry-over from other donors' samples.

V gene TRBV5-1 combines with J gene TRBJ2-5; 11 nucleotides align to TRBD2. The CDR3 loop spans 18 amino acids. J was trimmed by 0 bases and V by 4 bases; bases with no gene match: 11. Per the germline V gene, CDR1 is SGHRS and CDR2 is YFSETQ. The CDR3 sequence: CASSGGSLAGAHQETQYF. The DNA of the CDR3 is TGCGCCAGCAGCGGTGGTTCACTAGCGGGAGCGCACCAAGAGACCCAGTACTTC.

V and J are TRBV6-5 and TRBJ2-3; D tentatively reads TRBD1 or TRBD2 (6 bases each). Germline V CDR1 and CDR2: MNHEY, SVGAGI. The CDR3 is 14 amino acids. V gave up 9 bases and J gave up 5 bases, with 18 bases separating them. CDR3 bases: TGTGCCAGTTATCGTGGGGGGCGGATAGATACGCAGTATTTT. Translation: CASYRGGRIDTQYF.

The CDR3 DNA sequence: TGTGCCAGCAGGATACTACAGGGCTCCTACGAGCAGTACTTC. Its protein is CASRILQGSYEQYF. The rearrangement uses TRBV6-5 and TRBJ2-7; D is perhaps TRBD1 (6 bases). Germline V CDR1 and CDR2: MNHEY, SVGAGI. The V and J ends lost 6 bases and 0 bases respectively, with 12 bases between them. The CDR3 sequence is 14 residues long.

CDR3: CATWEVGTDTQYF. Written as DNA, the CDR3 is TGTGCCACCTGGGAGGTTGGCACAGATACGCAGTATTTT. V and J are TRBV28 and TRBJ2-3; D may be TRBD2 (6 bases). Germline CDR1 MDHEN, CDR2 SYDVKM. Trimming took off 10 bases at V and 1 base at J, with 12 bases between the two ends. The CDR3 is 13 residues long.

The chain employs TRBV11-2 and TRBJ2-5, with D perhaps matching TRBD2 (7 bases). The CDR3 runs to 15 residues. The germline V gene has CDR1 SGHAT and CDR2 FQNNGV. V lost 5 bases and J 1 base, leaving 14 bases between the germline ends. The CDR3 loop reads CASSGGGHLQETQYF. CDR3 sequence (DNA): TGTGCCAGCAGCGGGGGGGGACACCTCCAAGAGACCCAGTACTTC. Combining the CDR3 with reference TRBV11-2 and TRBJ2-5 gives the whole variable domain EAGVAQSPRYKIIEKRQSVAFWCNPISGHATLYWYQQILGQGPKLLIQFQNNGVVDDSQLPKDRFSAERLKGVDSTLKIQPAKLEDSAVYLCASSGGGHLQETQYFGPGTRLLVL.

For the CDR3, the DNA is TGTGCCAGCCAGGGACAGGGGGCCTTTGAAGCTTTCTTT. This gives the protein CASQGQGAFEAFF. The chain carries TRBV6-5 and TRBJ1-1; TRBD1 aligns across 12 bases. CDR3 length: 13 amino acids. V trimming: 8 bases; J trimming: 7 bases; junction bases outside the gene matches: 5. Germline CDR1 is MNHEY and CDR2 is SVGAGI.

The rearrangement links TRBV13 to TRBJ1-2; D gene unclear. The length of the CDR3 is 14 residues. Germline V gene lookup returns CDR1 PRHDT and CDR2 FYEKMQ (reference sequence). Deletions cut 7 bases from V and 8 bases from J, with 20 bases between. The CDR3 here is CASIGSGRVGGYTF. CDR3 DNA: TGTGCCAGCATCGGATCAGGACGGGTAGGAGGCTACACCTTC.

The rearrangement links TRBV28 to TRBJ1-2; a possible D gene is TRBD1 (5 bases). CDR3 length: 13 amino acids. Germline-derived CDR1 and CDR2 are MDHEN and SYDVKM. The germline V and J ends were trimmed by 10 bases and 3 bases, with 15 bases remaining between them. For the CDR3, the DNA is TGTGCCACGGGGACGTACCAAGACTATGGCTACACCTTC. Amino acid sequence: CATGTYQDYGYTF.

The rearrangement joins TRBV18 to TRBJ1-4; 8 nucleotides match TRBD1. CDR1 KGHSH and CDR2 LQKENI come from the germline V gene. Trimming took 2 bases from V and 8 from J; bases not matched to a gene: 10. The CDR3 has 16 amino acids. The CDR3 here is CASSPRDRGSAEKLFF. CDR3 DNA sequence: TGTGCCAGCTCACCAAGAGACAGGGGATCCGCGGAAAAACTGTTTTTT. Full variable domain (outside the CDR3, taken from reference TRBV18 and TRBJ1-4): NAGVMQNPRHLVRRRGQEARLRCSPMKGHSHVYWYRQLPEEGLKFMVYLQKENIIDESGMPKERFSAEFPKEGPSILRIQQVVRGDSAAYFCASSPRDRGSAEKLFFGSGTQLSVL.

This clone has just one count. The gene calls are TRBV4-1 and TRBJ2-1; 7 nucleotides align to TRBD1. V dropped 6 bases and J dropped 9; count of bases not matched to a gene: 8. CDR1 and CDR2 (germline): MGHRA, YSYEKL. This CDR3 comprises 13 residues. CDR3 loop: CASRHGQVSEQFF. In DNA form, the CDR3 reads TGCGCCAGCAGACACGGACAGGTTAGTGAGCAGTTCTTC.

J is TRBJ2-5 and V is TRBV5-6, with D perhaps matching TRBD2 (5 bases). Germline CDR1 SGHDT, CDR2 YYEEEE. Trimming left V 0 bases short and J 9 bases short, with 24 bases between. This CDR3 spans 17 amino acids. CDR3 in amino acids: CASSLDVRAVRPEAQYF. The DNA for the CDR3 is TGTGCCAGCAGCTTGGATGTTAGGGCAGTGCGGCCGGAGGCCCAGTACTTC.

This clone occurred once. V is TRBV5-4 and J is TRBJ2-1, with a weak D call TRBD1 (6 bases). V was cut by 4 bases and J by 0 bases, with 11 bases left in between. CDR1 is SGHNT and CDR2 is YYREEE in the germline V gene (reference sequence). The CDR3 extends over 15 amino acids. For the CDR3, the DNA is TGTGCCAGCAGCGAGGGACAAAGCTCCTACAATGAGCAGTTCTTC. This encodes CASSEGQSSYNEQFF.

The chain employs TRBV6-5 and TRBJ2-6; D is perhaps TRBD2 (5 bases). The germline V gene has CDR1 MNHEY and CDR2 SVGAGI. The V and J ends lost 5 bases and 2 bases respectively, with 10 bases between them. This CDR3 has 15 residues. This chain's CDR3 is CASSRLATGANVLTF. CDR3 nucleotide sequence: TGTGCCAGCAGTCGGCTAGCTACTGGGGCCAACGTCCTGACTTTC.

V and J are TRBV29-1 and TRBJ2-2; no firm D call. Germline V CDR1 and CDR2: SQVTM, ANQGSEA. This CDR3 is 14 amino acids long. Trimming cost V 4 bases and J 2 bases, with 11 bases left between them. The chain's CDR3 is CSVVGRLNTGELFF. CDR3 DNA sequence: TGCAGCGTTGTAGGCCGCCTTAACACCGGGGAGCTGTTTTTT.

The chain is built from TRBV28 and TRBJ2-1; 9 bases align to TRBD2. V dropped 5 bases and J dropped 4; count of bases not matched to a gene: 3. The CDR3 is 14 amino acids. In germline, CDR1 is MDHEN, CDR2 SYDVKM. The CDR3 nucleotides read TGTGCCAGCAGTATGGCGGGGGGGTACAATGAGCAGTTCTTC. Its protein is CASSMAGGYNEQFF.

V and J are TRBV6-1 and TRBJ2-5; a weak D match, TRBD1 (6 bases). The J call may be incorrect, as the DNA end agrees better with TRBJ2-7. This CDR3 spans 14 amino acids. CDR1 is MNHNS and CDR2 is SASEGT in the germline V gene. CDR3 bases: TGTGCCAGCAGTGAAGGGGGGCGAGCCTACGAGCAGTACTTC. Protein product: CASSEGGRAYEQYF.

The V and J genes are TRBV7-9 and TRBJ2-3; no clear D. The CDR3 length is 16 residues. Trimming left V 6 bases short and J 2 bases short, with 18 bases between. The germline CDR1 and CDR2 sequences are SEHNR and FQNEAQ (reference sequence). The chain's CDR3 is CASSRGVNLYTDTQYF. DNA of the CDR3: TGTGCCAGCAGTCGTGGGGTCAACTTATACACAGATACGCAGTATTTT.

V usage is TRBV4-1 and J usage is TRBJ2-2, with 7 positions matching TRBD2. V trimming: 6 bases; J trimming: 0 bases; junction bases outside the gene matches: 4. Germline V gives CDR1 MGHRA, CDR2 YSYEKL. This CDR3 has 15 amino acids. As DNA, the CDR3 is TGCGCCAGCAGTGTAAGCGGGGCGAACACCGGGGAGCTGTTTTTT. Its translation is CASSVSGANTGELFF.

V is TRBV10-3 and J is TRBJ2-5; 7 positions agree with TRBD1. Germline V lookup: CDR1 ENHRY, CDR2 SYGVKD. CDR3 length equals 14 residues. J lost 1 base, V lost 5 bases, and 4 bases had no gene match. The DNA for the CDR3 is TGTGCCATCAGTCCCGACAGGGCCCAAGAGACCCAGTACTTC. Its protein is CAISPDRAQETQYF.

The CDR3 sequence: CASNSGSGGSYEQYF. The CDR3 DNA follows: TGTGCCAGCAACAGTGGCAGCGGAGGCTCCTACGAGCAGTACTTC. The chain has TRBV27 and TRBJ2-7; maybe TRBD2 (5 bases). The CDR3 consists of 15 residues. V lost 7 bases and J 0 bases, leaving 16 bases between the germline ends. CDR1 and CDR2 from the germline V gene are MNHEY and SMNVEV (reference sequence).